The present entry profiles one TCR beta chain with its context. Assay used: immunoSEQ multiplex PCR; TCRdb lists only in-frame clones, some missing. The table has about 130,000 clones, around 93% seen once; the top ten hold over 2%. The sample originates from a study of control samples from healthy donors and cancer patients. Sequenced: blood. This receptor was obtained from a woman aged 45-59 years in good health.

CDR3 in amino acids: CSVGQGNIQYF. The CDR3 bases are TGCAGCGTGGGACAGGGCAACATTCAGTACTTC. The rearrangement uses TRBV29-1 and TRBJ2-4; 9 nucleotides line up with TRBD1. The V and J ends lost 6 bases and 7 bases, in that order; junction bases with no gene match: 1. Germline V gene data show CDR1 as SQVTM and CDR2 as ANQGSEA. The CDR3 loop spans 11 amino acids.